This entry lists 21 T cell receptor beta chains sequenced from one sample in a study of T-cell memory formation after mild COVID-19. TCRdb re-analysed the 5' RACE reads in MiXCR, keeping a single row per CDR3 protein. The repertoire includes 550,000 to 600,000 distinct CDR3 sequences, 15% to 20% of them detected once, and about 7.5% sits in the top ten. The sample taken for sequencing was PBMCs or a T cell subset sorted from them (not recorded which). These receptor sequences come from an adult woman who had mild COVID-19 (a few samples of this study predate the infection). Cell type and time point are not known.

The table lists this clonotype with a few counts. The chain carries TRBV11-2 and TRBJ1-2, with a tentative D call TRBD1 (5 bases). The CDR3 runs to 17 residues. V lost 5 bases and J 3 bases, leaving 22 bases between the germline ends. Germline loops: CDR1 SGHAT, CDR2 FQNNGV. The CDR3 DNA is TGTGCCAGCAGCCAAATTCGGAGGGCAGGGCCCGACTATGGCTACACCTTC. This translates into CASSQIRRAGPDYGYTF.

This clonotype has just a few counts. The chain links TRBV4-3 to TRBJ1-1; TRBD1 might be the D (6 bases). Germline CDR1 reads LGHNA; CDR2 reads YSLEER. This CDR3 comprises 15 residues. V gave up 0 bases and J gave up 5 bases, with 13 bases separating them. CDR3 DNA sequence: TGCGCCAGCAGCCAAGATTCGGGGGGCAAAACTGAAGCTTTCTTT. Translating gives CASSQDSGGKTEAFF.

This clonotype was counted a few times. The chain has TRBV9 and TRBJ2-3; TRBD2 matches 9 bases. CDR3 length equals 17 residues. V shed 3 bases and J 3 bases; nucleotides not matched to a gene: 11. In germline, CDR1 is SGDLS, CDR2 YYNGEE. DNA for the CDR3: TGTGCCAGCAGCGCCAGGGCTAGCGGGATGGGGACAGATACGCAGTATTTT. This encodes CASSARASGMGTDTQYF.

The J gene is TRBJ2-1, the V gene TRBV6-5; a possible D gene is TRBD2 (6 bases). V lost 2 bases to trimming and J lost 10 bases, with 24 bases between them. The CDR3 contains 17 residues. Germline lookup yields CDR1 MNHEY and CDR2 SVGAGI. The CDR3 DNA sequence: TGTGCCAGCAGTTACAGACTAGTTGATTCCCTCCTGGCCGAGCAGTTCTTC. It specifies CASSYRLVDSLLAEQFF.

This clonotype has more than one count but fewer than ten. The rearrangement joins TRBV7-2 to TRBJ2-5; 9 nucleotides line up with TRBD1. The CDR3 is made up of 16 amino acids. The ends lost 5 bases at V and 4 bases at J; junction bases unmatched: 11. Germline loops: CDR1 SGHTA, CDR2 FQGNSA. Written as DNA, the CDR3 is TGTGCCAGCAGCCCGCCCGGGACAGGGAGGCGAGAGACCCAGTACTTC. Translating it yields CASSPPGTGRRETQYF.

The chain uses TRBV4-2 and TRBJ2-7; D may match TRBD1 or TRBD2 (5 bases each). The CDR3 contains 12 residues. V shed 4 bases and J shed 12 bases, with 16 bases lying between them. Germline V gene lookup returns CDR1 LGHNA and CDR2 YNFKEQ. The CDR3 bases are TGTGCCAGCAGCCCTCCACCGGGACCGTCGTACTTC. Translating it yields CASSPPPGPSYF.

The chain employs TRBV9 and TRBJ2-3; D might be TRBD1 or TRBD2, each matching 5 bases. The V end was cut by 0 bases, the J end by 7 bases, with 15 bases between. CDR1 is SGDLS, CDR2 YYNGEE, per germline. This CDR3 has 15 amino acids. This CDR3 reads CASSVGGHGGNTQYF. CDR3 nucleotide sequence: TGTGCCAGCAGCGTAGGCGGTCATGGGGGAAATACGCAGTATTTT.

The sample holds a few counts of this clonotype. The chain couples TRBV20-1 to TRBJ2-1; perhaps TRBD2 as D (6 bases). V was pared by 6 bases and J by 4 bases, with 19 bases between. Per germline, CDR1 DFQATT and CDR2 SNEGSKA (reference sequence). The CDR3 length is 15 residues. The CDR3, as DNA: TGCAGTGCCCAGGTCCCGGTGCTAGCGTACAATGAGCAGTTCTTC. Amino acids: CSAQVPVLAYNEQFF.

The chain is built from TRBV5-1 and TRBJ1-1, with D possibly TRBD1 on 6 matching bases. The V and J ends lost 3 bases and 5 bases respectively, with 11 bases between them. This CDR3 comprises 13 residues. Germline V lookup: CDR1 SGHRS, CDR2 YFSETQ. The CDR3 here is CASSWGGATEAFF. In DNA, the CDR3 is TGCGCCAGCAGCTGGGGGGGGGCAACTGAAGCTTTCTTT.

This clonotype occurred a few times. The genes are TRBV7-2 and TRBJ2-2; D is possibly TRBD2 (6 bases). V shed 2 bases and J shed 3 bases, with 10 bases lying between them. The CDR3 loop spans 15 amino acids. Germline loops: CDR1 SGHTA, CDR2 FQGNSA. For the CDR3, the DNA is TGTGCCAGCAGCTTATTTGGCGGGGACACCGGGGAGCTGTTTTTT. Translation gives CASSLFGGDTGELFF.

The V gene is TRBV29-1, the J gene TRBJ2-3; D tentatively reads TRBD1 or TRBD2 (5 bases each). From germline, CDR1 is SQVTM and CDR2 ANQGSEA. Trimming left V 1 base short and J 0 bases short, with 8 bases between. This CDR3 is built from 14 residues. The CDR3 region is CSVEGGFSTDTQYF. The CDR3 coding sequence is TGCAGCGTTGAAGGGGGGTTCAGCACAGATACGCAGTATTTT.

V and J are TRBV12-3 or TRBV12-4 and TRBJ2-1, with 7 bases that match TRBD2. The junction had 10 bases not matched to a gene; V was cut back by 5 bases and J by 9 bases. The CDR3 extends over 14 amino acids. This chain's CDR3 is CASSPPAGVLEQFF. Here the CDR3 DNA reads TGTGCCAGCAGTCCCCCGGCGGGAGTGCTTGAGCAGTTCTTC.

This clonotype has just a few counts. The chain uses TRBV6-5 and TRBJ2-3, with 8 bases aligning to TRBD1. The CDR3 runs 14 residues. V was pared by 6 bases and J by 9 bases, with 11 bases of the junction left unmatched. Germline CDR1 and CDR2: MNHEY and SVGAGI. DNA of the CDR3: TGTGCCAGCAGGGGCGGACAGGGAGCGGTGACGCAGTATTTT. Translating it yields CASRGGQGAVTQYF.

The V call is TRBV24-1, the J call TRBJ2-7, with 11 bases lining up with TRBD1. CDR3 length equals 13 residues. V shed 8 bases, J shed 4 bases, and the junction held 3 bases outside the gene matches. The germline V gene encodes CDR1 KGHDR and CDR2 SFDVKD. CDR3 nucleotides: TGTGCCACCATCGGACAGGGGGCGTACGAGCAGTACTTC. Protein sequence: CATIGQGAYEQYF.

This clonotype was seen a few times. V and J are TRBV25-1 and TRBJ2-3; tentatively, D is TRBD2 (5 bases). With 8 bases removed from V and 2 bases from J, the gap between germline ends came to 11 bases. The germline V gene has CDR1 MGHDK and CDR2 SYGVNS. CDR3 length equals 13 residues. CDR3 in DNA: TGTGCCAGCGCTCGCGGGCTCACAGATACGCAGTATTTT. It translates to CASARGLTDTQYF.

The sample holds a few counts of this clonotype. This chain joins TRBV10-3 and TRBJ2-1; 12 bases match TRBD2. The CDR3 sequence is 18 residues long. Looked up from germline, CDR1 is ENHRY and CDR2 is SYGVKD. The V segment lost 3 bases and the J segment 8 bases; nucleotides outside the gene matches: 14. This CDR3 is CAISEGLAGQLGGYEQFF. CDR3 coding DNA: TGTGCCATCAGTGAAGGACTAGCGGGACAACTAGGGGGTTATGAGCAGTTCTTC.

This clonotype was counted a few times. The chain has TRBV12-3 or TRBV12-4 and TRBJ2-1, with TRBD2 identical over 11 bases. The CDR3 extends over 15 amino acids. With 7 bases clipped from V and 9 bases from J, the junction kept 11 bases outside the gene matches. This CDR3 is CASKIRVAGGLEQFF. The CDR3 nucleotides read TGTGCCAGCAAAATAAGGGTAGCGGGGGGGCTTGAGCAGTTCTTC.

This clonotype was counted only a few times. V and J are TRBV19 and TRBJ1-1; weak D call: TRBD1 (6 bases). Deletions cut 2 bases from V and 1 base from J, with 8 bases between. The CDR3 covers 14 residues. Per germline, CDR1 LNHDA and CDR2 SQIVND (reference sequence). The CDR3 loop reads CASSIQGSNTEAFF. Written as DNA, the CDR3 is TGTGCCAGTAGTATACAGGGGTCGAACACTGAAGCTTTCTTT.

The CDR3 nucleotides are TGTGCCAGCAGTTCGGGACAGCGAAAGATCTCCTACGAGCAGTACTTC. Its protein is CASSSGQRKISYEQYF. The chain is built from TRBV12-3 or TRBV12-4 and TRBJ2-7; 7 bases are shared with TRBD1. The CDR3 length is 16 residues. The V gene end was trimmed by 4 bases and the J gene end by 0 bases; junction bases not matched to a gene: 9.

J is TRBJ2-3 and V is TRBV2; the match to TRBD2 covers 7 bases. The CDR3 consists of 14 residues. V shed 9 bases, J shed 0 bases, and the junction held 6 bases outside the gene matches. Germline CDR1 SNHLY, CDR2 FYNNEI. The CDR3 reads CASRTRSSTDTQYF. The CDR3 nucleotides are TGTGCCAGTCGGACTAGATCAAGCACAGATACGCAGTATTTT. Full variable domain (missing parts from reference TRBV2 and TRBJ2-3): EPEVTQTPSHQVTQMGQEVILRCVPISNHLYFYWYRQILGQKVEFLVSFYNNEISEKSEIFDDQFSVERPDGSNFTLKIRSTKLEDSAMYFCASRTRSSTDTQYFGPGTRLTVL.

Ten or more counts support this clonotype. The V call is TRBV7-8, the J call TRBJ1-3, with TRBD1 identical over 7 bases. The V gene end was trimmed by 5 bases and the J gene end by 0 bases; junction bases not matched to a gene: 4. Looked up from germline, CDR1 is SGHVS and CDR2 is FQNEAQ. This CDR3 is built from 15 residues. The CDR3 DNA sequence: TGTGCCAGCAGCCTTCGACAGGGCTCTGGAAACACCATATATTTT. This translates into CASSLRQGSGNTIYF.